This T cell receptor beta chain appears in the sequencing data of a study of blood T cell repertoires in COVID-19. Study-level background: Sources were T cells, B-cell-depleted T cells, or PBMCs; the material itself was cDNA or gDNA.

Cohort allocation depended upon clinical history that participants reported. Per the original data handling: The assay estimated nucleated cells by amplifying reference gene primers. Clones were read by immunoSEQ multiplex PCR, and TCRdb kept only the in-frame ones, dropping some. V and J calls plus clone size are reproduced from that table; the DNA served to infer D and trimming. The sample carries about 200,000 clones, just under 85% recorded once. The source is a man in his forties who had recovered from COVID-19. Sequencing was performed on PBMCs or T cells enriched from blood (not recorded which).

The CDR3 loop is CASSLITGSANYGYTF. The CDR3, as DNA: TGTGCCAGCAGCTTAATTACAGGCTCGGCTAACTATGGCTACACCTTC. V is TRBV7-9 and J is TRBJ1-2, with D perhaps matching TRBD1 (5 bases). The V end was cut by 2 bases, the J end by 0 bases, with 13 bases between. Germline loops: CDR1 SEHNR, CDR2 FQNEAQ (reference sequence). The CDR3 is made up of 16 amino acids.